The source of this T cell receptor (beta chain) is a study of blood T cell repertoires in COVID-19. The assay was immunoSEQ multiplex PCR, and TCRdb's table has in-frame clones only and misses some. This table has some 120,000 clones, around 82% appearing once. The sequence was collected from an elderly man with active or convalescent COVID-19. Sequenced material: peripheral blood.

The CDR3 sequence is CASSEQGGNSPLHF. CDR3 DNA: TGTGCCAGCAGTGAACAGGGTGGGAATTCACCCCTCCACTTT. The chain links TRBV2 to TRBJ1-6; possibly TRBD1 for D (5 bases). Between the trimmed V and J ends, which lost 2 bases and 7 bases, there was a span of 9 bases. CDR1 is SNHLY and CDR2 is FYNNEI in the germline V gene. CDR3 size: 14 residues.